The rows below give T cell receptor beta chains drawn from one sample of a study of graft-versus-host responses after intestinal transplantation. The assay was immunoSEQ multiplex PCR, and TCRdb's table has in-frame clones only and misses some. The repertoire holds 35,000 to 50,000 clones, with about 95% as singletons. Their antigens are not known. Sample: unstimulated CD8+ T cells sorted from spleen or lymph node cells, taken before transplant. The source of these receptors is a human donor who was the organ donor for an intestinal transplant. CDR3s include the opening cysteine and the closing phenylalanine or tryptophan.

TRBV9 | CASSPDSSFDGELFF
TRBV19 | CASSMYPNTEAFF
TRBV6-1 | CASSQAQYATNEKLFF
TRBV27 | CASSLSGPGVGYGYTF
TRBV9 | CASSGFRENYGYTF
TRBV14 | CASSQDLDLQETQYF
TRBV9 | CASKFHTEAFF
TRBV30 | CAWRDSSYNEQFF
TRBV6-5 | CASSYTGVISTDTQYF
TRBV10-3 | CAISELGLGETQYF
TRBV19 | CASSTYSGGHYEQYF
TRBV18 | CASSPTQGKSNQPQHF
TRBV7-2 | CASSDGTYNEQFF
TRBV18 | CASSPFDRGLTYEQYF
TRBV13 | CASSELAEPDTQYF
TRBV4-1 | CASSRQGYEQYF
TRBV30 | CAWSVVHNYEQYF
TRBV7-6 | CASSQIAGSSYNEQFF
TRBV7-8 | CASSYYNEQFF
TRBV4-1 | CASSLIEGDYEQYF
TRBV7-8 | CASSLASWETQYF
TRBV29-1 | CSVEEPLNYGYTF
TRBV14 | CASSLLDKAPAFF
TRBV10-3 | CAISRLAGEMENEQFF
TRBV11-2 | CASSLVYGEQYF
TRBV7-2 | CASSYTGTGEFLSSYEQYF
TRBV4-2 | CASSQDFPPPRTNYGYTF
TRBV4-3 | CASSQDRAVRNQPQHF
TRBV6-1 | CASSEALISGLNEQFF
TRBV4-1 | CASSHLPSENTEAFF
TRBV6-1 | CASSEVPSGGSYEQYF
TRBV5-6 | CASSGQGEDTQYF
TRBV11-2 | CASSLGQGLVVTNEKLFF
TRBV25-1 | CASSEGDYQPQHF
TRBV7-8 | CASSTRTGGSNEKLFF
TRBV4-1 | CASSQLASDTQYF
TRBV30 | CAWGGEGGDGYTF
TRBV28 | CASSPRTGENQPQHF
TRBV19 | CASSIVLEGIYGYTF
TRBV10-2 | CASRDYEQYF
TRBV7-8 | CASSLPTGGVGNYGYTF
TRBV7-6 | CASSPSGAEQYF
TRBV6-4 | CASSPDSGGPGELFF
TRBV10-3 | CAISEGGRDGNEQFF
TRBV13 | CASSSGLAGGGEQFF
TRBV6-1 | CASSDYEQYF
TRBV13 | CASSSTKVTGNYGYTF
TRBV27 | CASSPRDRMFYEQYF
TRBV15 | CATSTPNSPLHF
TRBV7-8 | CASSWAVGYQNIQYF
TRBV6-5 | CASSYETSGGEDTQYF
TRBV7-9 | CASTPGQVNTEAFF
TRBV11-2 | CASSLAQTGLHTEAFF
TRBV4-1 | CASSQESAATEQYF
TRBV14 | CASSQDLGTGVSYEQYF
TRBV5-4 | CASSGGQGSGNTIYF
TRBV6-1 | CASSLGDSNQPQHF
TRBV4-3 | CASSQDLGTGNTETQYF
TRBV6-5 | CASSTSQGVGMLYTF
TRBV7-2 | CASSWDPQKLNTEAFF